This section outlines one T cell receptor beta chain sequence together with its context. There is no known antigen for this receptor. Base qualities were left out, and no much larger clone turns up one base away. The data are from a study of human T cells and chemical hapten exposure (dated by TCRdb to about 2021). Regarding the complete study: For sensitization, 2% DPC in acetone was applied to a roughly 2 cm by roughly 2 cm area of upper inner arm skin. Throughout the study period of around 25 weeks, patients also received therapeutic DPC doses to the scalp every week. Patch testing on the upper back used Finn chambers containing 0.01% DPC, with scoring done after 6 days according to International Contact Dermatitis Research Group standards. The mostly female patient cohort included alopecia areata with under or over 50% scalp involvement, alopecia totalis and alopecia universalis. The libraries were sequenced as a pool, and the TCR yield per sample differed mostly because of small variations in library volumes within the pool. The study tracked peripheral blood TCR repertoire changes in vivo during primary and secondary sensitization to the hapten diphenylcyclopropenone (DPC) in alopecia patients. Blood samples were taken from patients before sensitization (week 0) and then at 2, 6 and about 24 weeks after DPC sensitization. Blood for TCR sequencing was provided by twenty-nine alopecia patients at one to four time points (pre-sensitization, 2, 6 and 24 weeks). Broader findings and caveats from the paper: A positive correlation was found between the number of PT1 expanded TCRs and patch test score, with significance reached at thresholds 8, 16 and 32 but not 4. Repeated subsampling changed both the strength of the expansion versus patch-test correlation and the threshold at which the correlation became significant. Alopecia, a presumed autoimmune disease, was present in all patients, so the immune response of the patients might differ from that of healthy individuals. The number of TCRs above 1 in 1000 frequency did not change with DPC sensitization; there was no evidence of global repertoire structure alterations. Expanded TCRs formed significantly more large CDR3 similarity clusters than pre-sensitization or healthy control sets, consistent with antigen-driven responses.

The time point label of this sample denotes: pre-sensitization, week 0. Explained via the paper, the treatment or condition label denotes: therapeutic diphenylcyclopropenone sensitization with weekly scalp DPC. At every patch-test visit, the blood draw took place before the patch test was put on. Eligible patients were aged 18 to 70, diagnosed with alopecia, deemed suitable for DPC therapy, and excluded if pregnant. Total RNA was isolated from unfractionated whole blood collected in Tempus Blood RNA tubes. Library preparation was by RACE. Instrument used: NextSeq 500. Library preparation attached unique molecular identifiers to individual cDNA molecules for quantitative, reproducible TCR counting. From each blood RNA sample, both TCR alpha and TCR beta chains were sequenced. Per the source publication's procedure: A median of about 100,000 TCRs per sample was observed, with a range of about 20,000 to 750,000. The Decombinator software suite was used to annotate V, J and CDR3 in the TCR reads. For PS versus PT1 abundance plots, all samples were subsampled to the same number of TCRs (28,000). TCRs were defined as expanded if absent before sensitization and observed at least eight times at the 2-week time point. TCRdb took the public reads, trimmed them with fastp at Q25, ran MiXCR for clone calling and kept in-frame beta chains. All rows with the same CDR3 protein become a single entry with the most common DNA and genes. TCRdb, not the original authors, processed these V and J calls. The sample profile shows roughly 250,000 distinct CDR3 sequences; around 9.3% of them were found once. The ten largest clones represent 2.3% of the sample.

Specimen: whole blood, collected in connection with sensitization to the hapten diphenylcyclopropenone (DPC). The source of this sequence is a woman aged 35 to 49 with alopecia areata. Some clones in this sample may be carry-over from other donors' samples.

The CDR3 is CASSVDRDGEQFF. The DNA is TGTGCCAGCAGCGTGGACAGGGATGGTGAGCAGTTCTTC. Recombination connected TRBV7-8 to TRBJ2-1; TRBD1 lines up with 8 middle nucleotides. V trim: 5 bases; J trim: 9 bases; unmatched bases: 6. CDR1 SGHVS and CDR2 FQNEAQ are derived from the germline V gene. The CDR3, from cysteine to phenylalanine, totals 13 residues. Just the 39-base CDR3 DNA is kept, in frame starting at base 1.